This T cell receptor (beta chain) was sequenced in a study of CD8 T cells in ankylosing spondylitis. General observations from the study: A motif of under ten highly homologous TCR beta variants was seen as apparently characteristic of ankylosing spondylitis blood.

This clonotype has at least ten counts. The antigen is unknown. A quantitative 5'-RACE method, one with molecular barcodes, was used to make TCR beta libraries. In TCRdb, the 5' RACE reads were re-called with MiXCR into one record per CDR3 protein. The table lists approximately 250,000 distinct CDR3 sequences, approximately 24% of them singletons. CDR3 length equals 16 residues. The germline V gene encodes CDR1 LGHNA and CDR2 YNFKEQ. Losses at the gene ends were 0 bases for V and 4 bases for J; bases not matched to a gene: 4. The TCR was taken from a male donor with ankylosing spondylitis or in good health (not recorded which). V gene TRBV4-2 combines with J gene TRBJ1-3; TRBD1 matches 9 bases. The source material was blood, either unsorted or a sorted T cell fraction (not recorded which). The CDR3 coding sequence is TGTGCCAGCAGCCAAGAACAGGGGGCCGCCGGAAACACCATATATTTT. Translation: CASSQEQGAAGNTIYF.